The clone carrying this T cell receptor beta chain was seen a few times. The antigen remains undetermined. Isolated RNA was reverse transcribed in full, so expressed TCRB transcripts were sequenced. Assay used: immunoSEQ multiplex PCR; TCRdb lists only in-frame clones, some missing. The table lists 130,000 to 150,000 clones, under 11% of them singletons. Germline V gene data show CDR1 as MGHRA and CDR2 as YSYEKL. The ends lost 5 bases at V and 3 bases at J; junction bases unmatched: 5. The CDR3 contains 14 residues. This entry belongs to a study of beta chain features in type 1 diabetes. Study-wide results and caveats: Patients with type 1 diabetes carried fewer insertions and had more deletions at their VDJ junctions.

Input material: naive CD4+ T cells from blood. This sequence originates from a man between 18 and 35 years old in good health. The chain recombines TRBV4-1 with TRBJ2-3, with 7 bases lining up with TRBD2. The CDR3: CASSSERDTDTQYF. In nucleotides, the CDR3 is TGCGCCAGCAGCTCCGAGCGGGATACAGATACGCAGTATTTT.